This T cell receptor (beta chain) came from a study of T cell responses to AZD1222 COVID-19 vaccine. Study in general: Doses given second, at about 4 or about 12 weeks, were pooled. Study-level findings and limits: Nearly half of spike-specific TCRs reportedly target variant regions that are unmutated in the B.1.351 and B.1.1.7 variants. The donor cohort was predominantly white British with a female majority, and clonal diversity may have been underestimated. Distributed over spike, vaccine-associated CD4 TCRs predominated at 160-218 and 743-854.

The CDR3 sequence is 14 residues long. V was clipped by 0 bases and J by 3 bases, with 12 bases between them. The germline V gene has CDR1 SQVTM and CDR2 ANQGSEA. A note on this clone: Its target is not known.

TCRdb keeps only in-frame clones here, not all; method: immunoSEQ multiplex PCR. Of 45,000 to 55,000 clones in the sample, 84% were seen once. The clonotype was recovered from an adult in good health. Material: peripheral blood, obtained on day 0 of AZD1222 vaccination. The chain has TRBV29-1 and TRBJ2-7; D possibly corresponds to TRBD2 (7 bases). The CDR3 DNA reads TGCAGCGTTGAAGATCGGGGGGCGAACTACGAGCAGTACTTC. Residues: CSVEDRGANYEQYF.